The clone carrying this T cell receptor (beta chain) has at least ten counts. The antigen remains unidentified. This CDR3 contains 14 residues. From germline, CDR1 is SGHTA and CDR2 FQGNSA. V lost 3 bases to trimming and J lost 3 bases, with 11 bases between them. The sample originates from a study of glioma-infiltrating T cells. Study outcomes and limitations: Shared blood CDR3 signature motifs marked patients with low tissue-blood divergence. Non-neoplastic patients had below-expected tissue-blood divergence, while all gliomas exceeded expectation. Very few CDR3 sequences were shared between tissue and blood.

TCR alpha and beta CDR3 regions were amplified from RNA using iRepertoire nested multiplex PCR. MiXCR, applied by TCRdb to the multiplex PCR reads, yields one record per CDR3 protein. The data hold more than 350,000 distinct CDR3 sequences, with roughly two fifths observed a single time. This clonotype was sampled from a human donor with low-grade glioma or glioblastoma, undergoing nonglioma brain surgery, or in good health (not recorded which). This rearrangement joins TRBV7-2 to TRBJ2-5; D is possibly TRBD1 or TRBD2 (5 bases each). Sequenced material: glioma tissue, nonneoplastic brain tissue, or PBMCs (not recorded which). The CDR3 bases are TGTGCCAGCAGCTTGCAGGGAGCGGAAGAGACCCAGTACTTC. Its translation is CASSLQGAEETQYF.